This T cell receptor (beta chain) was documented in a study of cytomegalovirus exposure and HLA in healthy donors (dated by TCRdb to about 2017). As for the study more broadly: An earlier analysis of some 500 of the donors reported roughly 270 Gb of sequence data and about 100 million unique TCR beta sequences from about 179 million T cells. An early release that covered fewer than 800 HLA-typed donors contained about 300 gigabases of sequencing data and 75 million to 100 million unique TCR sequences. The study profiled the T cell repertoires of 500 to 800 subjects by immunosequencing and related them to cytomegalovirus serostatus. Donor age, sex, ethnicity and CMV serostatus were compiled alongside the repertoire data. Both class I and class II loci were covered by HLA typing, at four-digit resolution. The study aimed to test whether cataloging public T cell receptors could reveal signatures of past pathogen exposure. To decide whether each TCR beta V gene segment behaved as functional or pseudogenic, an earlier analysis of some 580 of the donors relied on high-throughput TCR beta sequencing. The study combined high-throughput TCR immunosequencing, statistical association of individual TCRs with disease status, and machine learning to predict cytomegalovirus infection status. Of the approximately 400 genotyped donors, around 81% fell in the genetic ancestry cluster associated with self-reported Caucasian donors. The number of donors typed differed by locus, with 629-630 for A, B, C, DRB1 and DQB1, roughly 520 for DQA1, under 610 for DPA1, and over 400 for DPB1. Besides the first cohort of roughly 640 subjects, a separate validation cohort made up of about 120 different subjects was used. Among 300 to 500 genotyped donors of the cohort, an average of roughly 230,000 unique TCR beta nucleotide sequences was sequenced per donor, of which 15% to 20% were non-productive. About five DR-DQ haplotypes were handled as single units for association and clustering, since linkage in the cohort was strong. A later genetic analysis used genome-wide SNP genotypes for about 55% of the 666 donors, treating that subset as a discovery cohort. All discovery cohort repertoires had been generated on a single sequencing platform. To study patterns of TCR occurrence, a later analysis re-analyzed previously published TCR beta repertoires from 600 to 750 donors and added high-resolution HLA genotyping. Rather than drawing on any new phenotypic data, the later analysis identified candidate immune exposures from TCR beta sequences and the way those sequences occurred across donors.

On this clone itself: Which antigen it targets is not known. No much larger clonotype is one base removed from it; base qualities were not supplied.

Here V drops 3 bases and J drops 4 bases, and the junction holds 3 bases not matched to any gene. The CDR3 measures 15 amino acids from cysteine to phenylalanine. The CDR3 DNA has 45 bases and is translated from base 1. According to the germline V gene (reference sequence), CDR1 reads LNHDA and CDR2 reads SQIVND. In total, more than 500 healthy bone marrow donors made up the cohort. At the time of sampling, every cohort member was nominally healthy, though immune exposures that went unrecorded were likely present. The donor was CMV seronegative and was included in the group of around 320 seronegative cohort members. Each donor provided a peripheral blood sample, and peripheral blood mononuclear cells were used for TCR beta sequencing. The Qiagen DNeasy Blood Extraction Kit was used to extract genomic DNA from the blood cell samples. Library preparation used the immunoSEQ multiplex PCR assay. A mixture of 60 forward primers for TCR Vbeta segments and 13 reverse primers for TCR Jbeta segments was used in the multiplex PCR. Amplification of the CDR3 region of rearranged TCR beta genes was performed with a multiplex PCR assay on genomic DNA. On the Illumina HiSeq System, the amplified TCR beta libraries were sequenced as 87-base-pair reads. As for the original processing: A later analysis counted about 80 million unique TCR beta chains across the 550 to 750 repertoires, and about 10 million of these chains were shared by at least two donors. A nearest-neighbor algorithm error-corrected the raw reads and collapsed the reads into unique sequences, merging closely related sequences to remove PCR and sequencing errors. CDR3 sequences were aligned to IMGT reference sequences to assign V, D and J gene segments. For a sequence to be retained, a match of at least six nucleotides was required to both a V gene segment and a J gene segment. A rearrangement was called productive if the CDR3 had no stop codons and remained in frame with V and J, and every other rearrangement was called non-productive. Following IMGT convention, CDR3 was defined as the stretch from the second conserved V-encoded cysteine to the conserved J-encoded phenylalanine. Sequences without an unambiguous match to a single V gene segment were excluded from the earlier analysis of 587 of the donors. An earlier analysis of a few hundred of the donors classified V segments as functional when productive rearrangements were above 56.7% and as segregating when the standard deviation between donors was above 5%. A statistical classification framework was built for diagnosing cytomegalovirus status from the catalog of TCR beta chain sequences. In a later analysis, TCR nucleotide sequences were compared against IMGT/GENE-DB human TR gene sequences so that V and J genes could be assigned. In a later analysis, CDR3 sequences and most-parsimonious VDJ recombination scenarios were assigned using the TCRdist pipeline. A later analysis defined each TCR beta chain by its CDR3 amino acid sequence plus V-gene family, and excluded reads lacking a unique V-gene family. As a way to deal with suspected cross-contamination and a sequencing artifact, a later analysis dropped more than 500 nucleotide sequences that were highly shared and had low generation probability. A later analysis calculated a clonal expansion index for each public chain from normalized within-repertoire ranks of inferred template counts. A later analysis computed generation probabilities with a VDJ recombination model fitted to out-of-frame rearrangements, and checked the results against IGoR. In a later analysis, TCR-TCR, TCR-HLA and TCR-CMV co-occurrence was scored with hypergeometric tests, and a repertoire-size bias correction was applied to TCR pairs. In a later analysis, false discovery rates were estimated by permuting HLA or CMV assignments 20 times. In a later analysis, co-occurring TCRs were grouped using DBSCAN, with TCRdist sequence similarity added in when clustering inside HLA-allele-positive subsets. Co-occurrence clustering excluded repertoires with fewer than 30,000 or more than 120,000 public chains, plus five with anomalous nucleotide sharing. In its TCRdb copy, this immuneACCESS table keeps in-frame sequences only and misses some clones. Where compared with another copy, unresolved V genes explain less than half of these, and the others have no known cause. That table furnishes V, J and clone size, whereas the DNA furnished D and trimming. The sample table contains about 160,000 clones; only one count was recorded for roughly 89% of them. Under 0.95% of the sample belongs to the ten largest clones.

On the study overall, not on this receptor specifically: The earlier analysis of approximately 590 of the donors excluded roughly 17 rarely observed V segments, including chromosome 9 orphons, because counts were too low. Broadly in line with IMGT annotations, most TCR beta V segments showed up in productive rearrangements about 87% or about 30% of the time in an earlier analysis of around 600 of the donors. The presence/absence analyses assumed that sequencing depth was roughly uniform across donors, and that assumption may not be true. In a later genetic analysis, fewer N-insertions in productive TCRs were reported among donors in an Asian-associated ancestry cluster than the roughly 640-donor mean. In a later analysis, several top co-occurrence clusters were reported to appear linked to parvovirus B19, influenza, CMV and Epstein-Barr virus. In the study, around 160 TCR beta chains were listed as associated with cytomegalovirus. Correlated functional status among segregating V segments might reflect linkage disequilibrium, but an unknown experimental factor could not be ruled out. When HLA alleles, especially DR and DQ, strongly co-occurred, TCR associations were difficult to assign to individual alleles. Most TCR sequences were seen in very few donors, while some public TCRs were found in many individuals. A further reported finding was that TCR beta sequences accurately predicted the HLA-A and HLA-B alleles for most subjects in the first cohort. V-gene and J-gene trimming of TCR beta chains was associated with a missense DCLRE1C variant in a later genetic analysis, and the association was replicated in an independent cohort. Cytomegalovirus status was reported to be diagnosed by the classifier with high specificity and sensitivity in both the original and validation cohorts. Because the 87-base-pair reads could not distinguish some IMGT-functional V segments, including TRBV6-2 and TRBV6-3, those segments were excluded. CMV serostatus was the only immune exposure information available for the cohort. The sequencing pipeline was judged likely to have produced a cluster of highly shared sequence variants as a technical artifact. Compared with equally common non-associated chains, HLA-associated TCR beta chains in a later analysis were more clonally expanded and had lower generation probabilities. According to the authors, the approach could potentially be generalized to other disease states and immunological phenotypes. A later analysis associated around 16,000 TCR beta sequences with specific HLA alleles at a false discovery rate of 0.05. HLA typing was unavailable for some donors at each locus, so association tests used only the typed subset. Three of the identified cytomegalovirus-associated TCR beta chains were confirmed in vitro to be specific for cytomegalovirus antigens. The cohort was sequenced for TCR beta chains only, and without alpha or paired-chain data the features that could be detected were limited. According to a later analysis, TCR association rates differed among HLA loci, with DRB1 alleles showing the most associated TCRs and HLA-C alleles showing the fewest. According to a later analysis, most CMV-associated TCR beta chains appeared to be HLA-restricted, and the HLA associations seemed to be driven largely by CMV exposure.

The clonotype was recovered from a woman aged 30 to 39 in good health and CMV-seronegative. The sequencing input was PBMCs. The sequence joins TRBV19 to TRBJ2-1; 10 bases in between match TRBD2. This receptor carries the CDR3 CASSISSGGYNEQFF. The nucleotide sequence reads as follows: TGTGCCAGTAGTATCTCTAGCGGGGGTTACAATGAGCAGTTCTTC.